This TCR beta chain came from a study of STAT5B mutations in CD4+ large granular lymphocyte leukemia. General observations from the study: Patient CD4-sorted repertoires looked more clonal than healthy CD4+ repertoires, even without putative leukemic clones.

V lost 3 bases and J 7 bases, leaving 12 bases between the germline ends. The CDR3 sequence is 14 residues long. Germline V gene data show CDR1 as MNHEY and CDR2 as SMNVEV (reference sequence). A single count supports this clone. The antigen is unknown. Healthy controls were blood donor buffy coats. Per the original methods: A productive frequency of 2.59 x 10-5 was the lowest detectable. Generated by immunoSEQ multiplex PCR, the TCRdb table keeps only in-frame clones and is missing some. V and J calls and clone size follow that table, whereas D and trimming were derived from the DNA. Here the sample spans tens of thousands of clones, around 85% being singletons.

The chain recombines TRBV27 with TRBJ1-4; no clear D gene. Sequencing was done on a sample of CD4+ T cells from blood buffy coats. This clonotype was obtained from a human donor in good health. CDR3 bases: TGTGCCAGCAGTTTGGCCGGGCCTAGTGAAAAACTGTTTTTT. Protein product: CASSLAGPSEKLFF.